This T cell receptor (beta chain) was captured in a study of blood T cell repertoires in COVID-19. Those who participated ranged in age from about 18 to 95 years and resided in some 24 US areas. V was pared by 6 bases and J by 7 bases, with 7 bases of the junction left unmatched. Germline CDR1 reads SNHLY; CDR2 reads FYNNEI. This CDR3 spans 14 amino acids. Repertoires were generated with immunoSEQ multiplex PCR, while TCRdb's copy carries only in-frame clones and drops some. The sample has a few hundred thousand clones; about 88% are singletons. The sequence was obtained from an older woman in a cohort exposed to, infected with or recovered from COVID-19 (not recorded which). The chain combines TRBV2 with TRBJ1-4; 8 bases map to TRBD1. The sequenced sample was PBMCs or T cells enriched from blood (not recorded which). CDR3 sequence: CASRLQGALEKLFF. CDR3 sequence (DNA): TGTGCCAGCAGGCTTCAGGGGGCACTTGAAAAACTGTTTTTT. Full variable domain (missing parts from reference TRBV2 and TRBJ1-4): EPEVTQTPSHQVTQMGQEVILRCVPISNHLYFYWYRQILGQKVEFLVSFYNNEISEKSEIFDDQFSVERPDGSNFTLKIRSTKLEDSAMYFCASRLQGALEKLFFGSGTQLSVL.